The clone carrying this T cell receptor (beta chain) was seen at least ten times. The antigen is undetermined. Because this beta chain is a stray read in a library intended to capture alpha chains, its abundance should not be given much weight. The CDR3 length is 15 residues. The germline gives CDR1 SNHLY, CDR2 FYNNEI. V shed 1 base and J shed 9 bases, with 16 bases lying between them. The sample's time point: sample taken at primary tumor resection. The donors, fewer than 95 patients with untreated early-stage non-small cell lung cancer, provided the samples. Whole RNA was taken from tumor, nontumor lung or frozen PBMC; it was then sequenced unsorted. TCRdb fed the 5' RACE reads into MiXCR, producing one record per CDR3 protein. Of more than 10,000 distinct CDR3 sequences detected, roughly 4.6% appear once; the ten largest clones hold under 30%. The sample is drawn from a study of spatial heterogeneity in lung cancer. Study-level points and caveats: The number of expanded tumor alpha and beta chains correlated with mutation number. Ubiquitous and regional expanded TCR counts correlated with ubiquitous and regional nonsynonymous mutations, respectively. Coverage estimated for tumor T cells reached approximately 7% for alpha chains and 13% for beta chains.

Sequencing was performed on lung tumor tissue, taken at surgery. The receptor comes from a male donor with early-stage non-small cell lung cancer. The gene calls are TRBV2 and TRBJ2-1; possibly TRBD1 for D (6 bases). Here the CDR3 DNA reads TGTGCCAGCAGTGAAGACCAGGGGATCGGGATTGAGCAGTTCTTC. It yields the protein CASSEDQGIGIEQFF.